The 23 T cell receptor beta chains in this list originate from one sample, sequenced in a study of graft-versus-host responses after intestinal transplantation. No antigen has been assigned to these receptors. The protocol was immunoSEQ multiplex PCR, while the TCRdb copy is restricted to in-frame clones and leaves out a portion. The sample shows approximately 78,000 clones, around 90% of them seen only once. The source material was unstimulated CD8+ T cells sorted from spleen or lymph node cells, sampled before transplant. The receptors originated from a human donor who was the organ donor for an intestinal transplant.

The rearrangement joins TRBV19 to TRBJ1-5; 12 positions agree with TRBD1. There are 15 residues in the CDR3. CDR1 and CDR2 (germline): LNHDA, SQIVND (reference sequence). V lost 7 bases and J lost 5; bases outside the gene matches: 6. The DNA for the CDR3 is TGTGCCAGTAATACCGGGACAGGGGGCTATCAGCCCCAGCATTTT. Its translation is CASNTGTGGYQPQHF.

DNA of the CDR3: TGTGCCAGCAGCGTAGGGATAAACCTGAACACTGAAGCTTTCTTT. This gives the protein CASSVGINLNTEAFF. The chain links TRBV9 to TRBJ1-1; D is ambiguous. With 0 bases removed from V and 0 bases from J, the gap between germline ends came to 9 bases. The germline CDR1 and CDR2 sequences are SGDLS and YYNGEE. The CDR3 is 15 amino acids.

The chain links TRBV7-8 to TRBJ2-7, with 9 bases identical to TRBD1. CDR3 size: 16 residues. Germline trimming cut 4 bases from V and 2 bases from J; bases unmatched to any gene: 9. CDR1 and CDR2 (germline): SGHVS, FQNEAQ. The CDR3 DNA reads TGTGCCAGCAGCTCTACGACAGGGGGGGCGGCCTACGAGCAGTACTTC. Protein sequence: CASSSTTGGAAYEQYF.

In this sample, this clone turned up once. The chain uses TRBV5-5 and TRBJ2-7; D not certain. Trimming shortened V by 1 base and J by 3 bases, and 5 bases separated the two germline ends. Per germline, CDR1 SGHKS and CDR2 YYEKEE (reference sequence). This CDR3 contains 12 residues. CDR3 nucleotides: TGTGCCAGCAGCTTGACTCGCTACGAGCAGTACTTC. Translation: CASSLTRYEQYF.

The chain combines TRBV5-1 with TRBJ1-1; D remains ambiguous. The CDR3 is 20 amino acids. Germline CDR1 and CDR2: SGHRS and YFSETQ. The ends were cut back, 0 bases at V and 0 bases at J, with 24 bases in the middle. CDR3 sequence reads: CASSLAFEGGGITMNTEAFF. CDR3 sequence (DNA): TGCGCCAGCAGCTTGGCCTTCGAAGGTGGAGGAATAACCATGAACACTGAAGCTTTCTTT. The full variable domain, with the rest looked up from reference TRBV5-1 and TRBJ1-1, is KAGVTQTPRYLIKTRGQQVTLSCSPISGHRSVSWYQQTPGQGLQFLFEYFSETQRNKGNFPGRFSGRQFSNSRSEMNVSTLELGDSALYLCASSLAFEGGGITMNTEAFFGQGTRLTVV.

The V and J genes are TRBV28 and TRBJ1-5; no definite D call. The CDR3 covers 15 residues. Trimming took 3 bases from V and 7 from J, leaving 16 bases between them. Germline loops: CDR1 MDHEN, CDR2 SYDVKM. CDR3 in DNA: TGTGCCAGCAGTTTGCTTCGGGTGGGCGGACAGCCCCAGCATTTT. Its protein is CASSLLRVGGQPQHF.

The V gene is TRBV2, the J gene TRBJ2-7, with 7 positions matching TRBD1. Trimming took 7 bases from V and 2 from J; bases not matched to a gene: 11. The length of the CDR3 is 15 residues. Germline CDR1 reads SNHLY; CDR2 reads FYNNEI. This chain's CDR3 is CASIGVGQMTYEQYF. DNA for the CDR3: TGTGCCAGCATTGGGGTGGGACAGATGACCTACGAGCAGTACTTC. Full variable domain (rest looked up from reference TRBV2 and TRBJ2-7): EPEVTQTPSHQVTQMGQEVILRCVPISNHLYFYWYRQILGQKVEFLVSFYNNEISEKSEIFDDQFSVERPDGSNFTLKIRSTKLEDSAMYFCASIGVGQMTYEQYFGPGTRLTVT.

The CDR3 DNA reads as TGTGCCAGCAGTAGGACAGGCCCGGGGAACGAGCAGTACTTC. Its protein product is CASSRTGPGNEQYF. The J gene is TRBJ2-7, the V gene TRBV6-1; 7 bases are a match to TRBD1. After removal of 5 bases from V and 5 bases from J, the junction contained 9 bases not matched to a gene. CDR1 MNHNS and CDR2 SASEGT come from the germline V gene. The CDR3 spans 14 residues.

J is TRBJ2-1 and V is TRBV11-2, with TRBD2 matching over 7 bases. This CDR3 has 15 residues. Germline lookup yields CDR1 SGHAT and CDR2 FQNNGV. V lost 2 bases to trimming and J lost 1 base; unmatched junction nucleotides: 2. The CDR3 loop reads CASSLLAASYNEQFF. The CDR3 nucleotides are TGTGCCAGCAGCTTACTAGCGGCATCCTACAATGAGCAGTTCTTC.

CDR3 bases: TGTGCCAGCAGCTTGGGGACTAGTCGTTCCGATACGCAGTATTTT. Amino acids: CASSLGTSRSDTQYF. This rearrangement joins TRBV7-3 to TRBJ2-3; 8 bases fit TRBD2. CDR1 is SGHTA, CDR2 FQGTGA, per germline. This CDR3 spans 15 amino acids. Trimming cost V 3 bases and J 6 bases; bases outside gene matches: 8.

This chain connects TRBV7-8 to TRBJ1-4; D not certain. The CDR3 runs to 14 residues. From germline, CDR1 is SGHVS and CDR2 FQNEAQ. V lost 2 bases to trimming and J lost 4 bases, with 8 bases between them. The CDR3 sequence is CASSLYELNEKLFF. The CDR3 DNA follows: TGTGCCAGCAGCTTATACGAACTTAATGAAAAACTGTTTTTT.

V usage is TRBV6-4 and J usage is TRBJ1-3; D remains ambiguous. The V gene lost 4 bases and the J gene lost 4 bases, with 8 bases spanning the gap. CDR1 and CDR2 from the germline V gene are MRHNA and SNTAGT. This CDR3 is 13 amino acids long. CDR3 sequence reads: CASSAKKGNTIYF. The DNA of the CDR3 is TGTGCCAGCAGTGCGAAGAAGGGAAACACCATATATTTT.

This chain uses TRBV19 with TRBJ1-1; no clear D gene. Germline V gives CDR1 LNHDA, CDR2 SQIVND (reference sequence). This CDR3 region has 13 residues. V was clipped by 0 bases and J by 4 bases, with 6 bases between them. CDR3 amino acids: CASSIDQPTEAFF. The CDR3 nucleotides read TGTGCCAGTAGTATAGACCAGCCCACTGAAGCTTTCTTT.

This clone was found a few times. The rearrangement uses TRBV9 and TRBJ2-5; D is possibly TRBD2 (5 bases). Trimming shortened V by 3 bases and J by 2 bases, and 11 bases separated the two germline ends. The CDR3 totals 14 residues. The germline gives CDR1 SGDLS, CDR2 YYNGEE. CDR3 amino acids: CASSERSYQETQYF. CDR3 in DNA: TGTGCCAGCAGCGAGCGGAGCTATCAAGAGACCCAGTACTTC. Based on the CDR3 plus reference TRBV9 and TRBJ2-5, the full variable domain is DSGVTQTPKHLITATGQRVTLRCSPRSGDLSVYWYQQSLDQGLQFLIQYYNGEERAKGNILERFSAQQFPDLHSELNLSSLELGDSALYFCASSERSYQETQYFGPGTRLLVL.

The chain has TRBV10-3 and TRBJ2-7; TRBD1 might be the D (6 bases). V lost 2 bases to trimming and J lost 4 bases, with 9 bases between them. CDR3 length: 13 amino acids. The germline gives CDR1 ENHRY, CDR2 SYGVKD. The CDR3 bases are TGTGCCATCAGTGAGGGACAGTTGTACGAGCAGTACTTC. This gives the protein CAISEGQLYEQYF.

The chain links TRBV7-6 to TRBJ2-1; D is possibly TRBD2 (6 bases). From germline, CDR1 is SGHVS and CDR2 FNYEAQ. Trimming shortened V by 9 bases and J by 7 bases, and 13 bases separated the two germline ends. This CDR3 region has 12 residues. This chain's CDR3 is CARYGGWNEQFF. For the CDR3, the DNA is TGTGCCAGATACGGGGGTTGGAATGAGCAGTTCTTC.

This clone was seen a single time. Additional DNA sequences in this sample encode the identical CDR3. The genes are TRBV2 and TRBJ1-1; no reliable D call. There are 13 residues in the CDR3. CDR1 is SNHLY, CDR2 FYNNEI, per germline. Deletions cut 10 bases from V and 1 base from J, with 13 bases between. This CDR3 reads CAILTLSNTEAFF. DNA of the CDR3: TGTGCCATCCTTACACTATCGAACACTGAAGCTTTCTTT.

The rearrangement links TRBV9 to TRBJ2-1; 9 bases align to TRBD2. From germline, CDR1 is SGDLS and CDR2 YYNGEE. J was trimmed by 3 bases and V by 3 bases; bases with no gene match: 4. CDR3 length equals 15 residues. The CDR3 here is CASSGSGGLYNEQFF. The CDR3 DNA sequence: TGTGCCAGCAGCGGAAGCGGGGGGCTCTACAATGAGCAGTTCTTC.

The J gene is TRBJ2-1, the V gene TRBV6-1; D uncertain. The CDR3 has 17 residues. V was clipped by 1 base and J by 4 bases, with 17 bases between them. The germline CDR1 and CDR2 sequences are MNHNS and SASEGT. DNA for the CDR3: TGTGCCAGCAGTGAAGGGATGAGCCCCTACTTTTACAATGAGCAGTTCTTC. Translating it yields CASSEGMSPYFYNEQFF.

This clone was seen a single time. This sequence joins TRBV5-4 and TRBJ2-7, with 12 bases matching TRBD1. This CDR3 contains 16 residues. The junction had 9 bases not matched to a gene; V was cut back by 2 bases and J by 6 bases. CDR1 is SGHNT, CDR2 YYREEE, per germline (reference sequence). The CDR3 coding sequence is TGTGCCAGCAGCTTCGTTCCGGGACAGGGGGCGGGCGAGCAGTACTTC. Protein product: CASSFVPGQGAGEQYF.

The chain employs TRBV11-2 and TRBJ2-7; a weak D match, TRBD1 (5 bases). The length of the CDR3 is 14 residues. V was shortened by 1 base and J by 3 bases, with 10 bases between the two germline ends. CDR1 and CDR2 (germline): SGHAT, FQNNGV. CDR3 sequence: CASSLVAGHYEQYF. CDR3 DNA: TGTGCCAGCAGCTTAGTGGCAGGGCACTACGAGCAGTACTTC.

The chain links TRBV12-1 to TRBJ1-5. TRBV12-1 is flagged as a pseudogene. This CDR3 comprises 17 residues. CDR3 residues: CASSPGLDGGDNQPQHF. The CDR3 DNA follows: TGTGCCAGCAGCCCCGGCCTTGATGGGGGGGACAATCAGCCCCAGCATTTT.

This CDR3 is CASIRRVAYTEAFF. CDR3 sequence (DNA): TGTGCCAGCATCCGGAGGGTGGCGTACACTGAAGCTTTCTTT. V is TRBV6-5 and J is TRBJ1-1, with D unresolved. The CDR3 spans 14 residues. V lost 7 bases to trimming and J lost 3 bases, with 15 bases between them. Germline V lookup: CDR1 MNHEY, CDR2 SVGAGI.